This TCR beta chain was identified during a study of blood T cell repertoires in COVID-19. In the study overall: The United States, Italy and Spain provided the acute and convalescent COVID-19 samples. T cells, B-cell-depleted T cells, or PBMCs supplied cDNA or gDNA.

Original processing notes: It was from reference gene primer amplification that nucleated cell counts were estimated. The method was immunoSEQ multiplex PCR; TCRdb's version includes in-frame clones alone and lacks a portion of them. Clone size and V and J calls were adopted from that table, with D and trimming inferred from the DNA. This table has about 100,000 clones, 84% appearing once. J lost 2 bases, V lost 7 bases, and 0 bases had no gene match. CDR3 size: 11 residues. CDR1 and CDR2 (germline): SQVTM, ANQGSEA. This receptor was obtained from a man aged 65 to 85 with active or convalescent COVID-19. The chain is built from TRBV29-1 and TRBJ1-2, with 8 nucleotides matching TRBD1. The material sequenced was peripheral blood. The CDR3 nucleotides read TGCAGCGGGACAGGGAACTATGGCTACACCTTC. It codes for CSGTGNYGYTF.